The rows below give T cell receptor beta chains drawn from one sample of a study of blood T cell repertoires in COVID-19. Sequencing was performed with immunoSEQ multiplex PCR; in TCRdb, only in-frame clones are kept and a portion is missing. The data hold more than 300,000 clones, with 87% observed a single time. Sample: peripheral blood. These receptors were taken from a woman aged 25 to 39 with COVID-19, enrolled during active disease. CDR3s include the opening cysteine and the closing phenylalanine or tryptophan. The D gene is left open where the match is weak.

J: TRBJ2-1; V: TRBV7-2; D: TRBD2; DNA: TGTGCCAGCAGCTTAAGCGGGAGCTCCTACAATGAGCAGTTCTTC; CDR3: CASSLSGSSYNEQFF
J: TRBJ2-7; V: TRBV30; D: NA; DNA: TGTGCCTGGAGTGTACAGGGTTACGAGCAGTACTTC; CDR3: CAWSVQGYEQYF
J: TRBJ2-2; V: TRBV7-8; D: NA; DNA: TGTGCCAGCAGCTCGGACTGGGGCGGGGAGCTGTTTTTT; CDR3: CASSSDWGGELFF
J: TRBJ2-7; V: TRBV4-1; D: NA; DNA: TGCGCCAGCAGCCAAGATTTGAGTAGCGCGCACGAGCAGTACTTC; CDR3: CASSQDLSSAHEQYF
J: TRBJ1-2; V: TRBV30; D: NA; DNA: TGTGCCTGGAGTCTGGGACTACACTATGGCTACACCTTC; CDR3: CAWSLGLHYGYTF
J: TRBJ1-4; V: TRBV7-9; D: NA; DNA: TGTGCCAGCAGCTTCCCCCGCCACGAGACAGCAACTAATGAAAAACTGTTTTTT; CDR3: CASSFPRHETATNEKLFF
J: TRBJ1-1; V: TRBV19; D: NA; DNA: TGTGCCAGTAGTATAGGAGGGTGGAACACTGAAGCTTTCTTT; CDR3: CASSIGGWNTEAFF
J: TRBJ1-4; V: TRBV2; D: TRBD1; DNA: TGTGCCAGCAGTATCGACAGGGGGGACGAAAAACTGTTTTTT; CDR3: CASSIDRGDEKLFF
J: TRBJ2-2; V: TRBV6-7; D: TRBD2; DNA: TGTGCCAGCAGTTCCTGGGGTAGCGGGAGCATCGGGGAGCTGTTTTTT; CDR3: CASSSWGSGSIGELFF
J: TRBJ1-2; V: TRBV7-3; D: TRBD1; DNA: TGTGCCAGCAGCGCCCAGACAGGGGATGGCTATGGCTACACCTTC; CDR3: CASSAQTGDGYGYTF
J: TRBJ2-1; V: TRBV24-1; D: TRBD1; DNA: TGTGCCACCAGCACGACCCGACAGGGGCTAGGCGATGAGCAGTTCTTC; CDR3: CATSTTRQGLGDEQFF
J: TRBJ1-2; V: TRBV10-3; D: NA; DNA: TGTGCCATCAGTGAAGTACAGGGATATGGCTACACCTTC; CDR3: CAISEVQGYGYTF
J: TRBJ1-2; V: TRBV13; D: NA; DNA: TGTGCCAGCAGCTTAGGGGTGGGAGGATATGGCTACACCTTC; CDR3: CASSLGVGGYGYTF